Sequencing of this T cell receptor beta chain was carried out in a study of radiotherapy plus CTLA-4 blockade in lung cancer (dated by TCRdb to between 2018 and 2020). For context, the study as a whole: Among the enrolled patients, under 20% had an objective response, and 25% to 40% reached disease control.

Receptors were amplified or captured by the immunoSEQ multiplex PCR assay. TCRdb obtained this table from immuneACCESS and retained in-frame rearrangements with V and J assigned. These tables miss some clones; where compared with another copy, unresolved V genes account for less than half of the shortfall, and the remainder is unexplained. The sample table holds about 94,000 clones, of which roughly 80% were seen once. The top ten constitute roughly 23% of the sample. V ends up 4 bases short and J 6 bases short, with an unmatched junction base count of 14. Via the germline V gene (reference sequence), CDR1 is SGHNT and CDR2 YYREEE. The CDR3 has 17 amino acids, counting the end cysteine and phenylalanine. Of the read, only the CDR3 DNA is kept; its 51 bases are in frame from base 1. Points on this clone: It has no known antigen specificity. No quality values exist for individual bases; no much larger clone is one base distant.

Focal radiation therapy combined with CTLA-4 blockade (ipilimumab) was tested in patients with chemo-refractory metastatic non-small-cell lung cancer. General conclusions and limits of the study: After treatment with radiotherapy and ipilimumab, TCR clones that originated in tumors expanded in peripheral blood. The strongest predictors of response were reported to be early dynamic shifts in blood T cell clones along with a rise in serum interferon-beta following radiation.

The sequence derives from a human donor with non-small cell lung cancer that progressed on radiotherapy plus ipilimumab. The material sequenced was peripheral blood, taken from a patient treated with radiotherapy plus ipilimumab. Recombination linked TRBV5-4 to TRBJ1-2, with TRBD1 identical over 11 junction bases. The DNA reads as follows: TGTGCCAGCAGCCGAAATACCCGGACAGGGGGCGTTGATGGCTACACCTTC. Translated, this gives CASSRNTRTGGVDGYTF.